A selection of T cell receptor beta chains follows, all from one sample in a study of HIV-infected patients and healthy controls. TCRdb used MiXCR to reprocess the 5' RACE reads, holding one entry per CDR3 protein. This sample has some 12,000 distinct CDR3 sequences; about a tenth occur once, and the top ten carry around 20%. Sample: blood, taken before antiretroviral therapy. The receptors were sampled from an adult with HIV infection. The donor label of this sample is uncertain. Both conserved end residues are part of each CDR3. Fields, in order: D gene, clone size, V gene, J gene, CDR3 DNA, CDR3 protein. A D gene is named only where the DNA matches it firmly. For some rows the clone size is stated as once, few or many, or as a class when expanded; others skip it.

d_gene: TRBD1; abundance: NA; v_gene: TRBV6-5; j_gene: TRBJ2-7; CDR3nt: TGTGCCAGCAGCCTTAGGGACAGGGCCTACGAGCAGTACTTC; CDR3aa: CASSLRDRAYEQYF
d_gene: NA; abundance: many; v_gene: TRBV29-1; j_gene: TRBJ2-7; CDR3nt: TGCAGCGTTGAAGAGCAACAGGGTCGCGGAGAGCAGTACTTC; CDR3aa: CSVEEQQGRGEQYF
d_gene: NA; abundance: many; v_gene: TRBV5-5; j_gene: TRBJ1-5; CDR3nt: TGTGCCAGCAGCTTGGAGGTCGCACCTCAGCCCCAGCATTTT; CDR3aa: CASSLEVAPQPQHF
d_gene: TRBD1; abundance: many; v_gene: TRBV12-5; j_gene: TRBJ2-1; CDR3nt: TGTGCTAGTGGACCCGGACAGGGGGTGGATGAGCAGTTCTTC; CDR3aa: CASGPGQGVDEQFF
d_gene: NA; abundance: many; v_gene: TRBV29-1; j_gene: TRBJ2-2; CDR3nt: TGCAGCGCATCAGTAGCCGGGGAGCTGTTTTTT; CDR3aa: CSASVAGELFF
d_gene: NA; abundance: few; v_gene: TRBV30; j_gene: TRBJ1-1; CDR3nt: TGTGCCTGGACTGAGGGACCTATGAACACTGAAGCTTTCTTT; CDR3aa: CAWTEGPMNTEAFF
d_gene: NA; abundance: many; v_gene: TRBV30; j_gene: TRBJ1-2; CDR3nt: TGTGCCTGGAGTGTCGACCGGAGTCGGGCCCGCTTC; CDR3aa: CAWSVDRSRARF
d_gene: TRBD1; abundance: many; v_gene: TRBV6-5; j_gene: TRBJ1-4; CDR3nt: TGTGCCAGCAGAGCGACAGGGACGGATGAAAAACTGTTTTTT; CDR3aa: CASRATGTDEKLFF
d_gene: NA; abundance: many; v_gene: TRBV20-1; j_gene: TRBJ2-5; CDR3nt: TGCAGTGCTAGAGATATTTCTAAGGCGGGAGAGACCCAGTACTTC; CDR3aa: CSARDISKAGETQYF
d_gene: NA; abundance: many; v_gene: TRBV2; j_gene: TRBJ2-7; CDR3nt: TGTGCCAGCAAGGAGGGGCTTCTAAGCTCCTACGAGCAGTACTTC; CDR3aa: CASKEGLLSSYEQYF
d_gene: NA; abundance: many; v_gene: TRBV10-3; j_gene: TRBJ2-1; CDR3nt: TGTGCCATCAGTGTAGACAGCTCCAATGAGCAGTTCTTC; CDR3aa: CAISVDSSNEQFF
d_gene: NA; abundance: many; v_gene: TRBV25-1; j_gene: TRBJ2-3; CDR3nt: TGTGCCAGCAGTGGTTCCACAGATACGCAGTATTTT; CDR3aa: CASSGSTDTQYF
d_gene: TRBD2; abundance: few; v_gene: TRBV12-3/TRBV12-4; j_gene: TRBJ2-5; CDR3nt: TGTGCCAGCAGTTGGAGGGAGGGTCAAGAGACCCAGTACTTC; CDR3aa: CASSWREGQETQYF
d_gene: TRBD1; abundance: few; v_gene: TRBV11-3; j_gene: TRBJ2-5; CDR3nt: TGTGCCAGCAGCTCGTTGGACAGGGCTTGGGAGACCCAGTACTTC; CDR3aa: CASSSLDRAWETQYF
d_gene: NA; abundance: many; v_gene: TRBV18; j_gene: TRBJ1-1; CDR3nt: TGTGCCAGCTCACCGTTCGGGGAGGCTGAAGCTTTCTTT; CDR3aa: CASSPFGEAEAFF
d_gene: NA; abundance: many; v_gene: TRBV5-4; j_gene: TRBJ1-4; CDR3nt: TGTGCCAGCAGCCATATGCGGGATTTTGGAAAACTGTTTTTT; CDR3aa: CASSHMRDFGKLFF
d_gene: NA; abundance: NA; v_gene: TRBV20-1; j_gene: TRBJ2-1; CDR3nt: TGCAGTGCTAGAGATGGGACCCCCTACAATGAGCAGTTCTTC; CDR3aa: CSARDGTPYNEQFF
d_gene: NA; abundance: many; v_gene: TRBV5-4; j_gene: TRBJ1-1; CDR3nt: TGTGCCAGCAGCCCACAGGGTTGGGAGAACACTGAAGCTTTCTTT; CDR3aa: CASSPQGWENTEAFF
d_gene: TRBD1; abundance: many; v_gene: TRBV27; j_gene: TRBJ1-6; CDR3nt: TGTGCCAGCAGTTTATCCGGGACAGGGGATTCACCCCTCCACTTT; CDR3aa: CASSLSGTGDSPLHF
d_gene: TRBD1; abundance: NA; v_gene: TRBV9; j_gene: TRBJ1-1; CDR3nt: TGTGCCAGCAGCGGAGAACAGGGGGCGAACACTGAAGCTTTCTTT; CDR3aa: CASSGEQGANTEAFF
d_gene: TRBD1; abundance: many; v_gene: TRBV24-1; j_gene: TRBJ1-2; CDR3nt: TGTGCCACCAGTCCAGGGACAGGACACTATGGCTACACCTTC; CDR3aa: CATSPGTGHYGYTF
d_gene: NA; abundance: few; v_gene: TRBV28; j_gene: TRBJ1-1; CDR3nt: TGTGCCAGCAGTTTATCTGAGGGGATCACTGAAGCTTTCTTT; CDR3aa: CASSLSEGITEAFF
d_gene: TRBD2; abundance: many; v_gene: TRBV20-1; j_gene: TRBJ2-1; CDR3nt: TGCAGTGCTAACCCTGGACTAGCGGGAGCAGGATCCTACAATGAGCAGTTCTTC; CDR3aa: CSANPGLAGAGSYNEQFF
d_gene: TRBD1; abundance: medium-sized; v_gene: TRBV29-1; j_gene: TRBJ2-1; CDR3nt: TGCAGCGTTGCAAGGGACAGCCGATACAATGAGCAGTTCTTC; CDR3aa: CSVARDSRYNEQFF